The 30 T cell receptor beta chains below were found in one sample sequenced in a study of tumor-infiltrating lymphocytes in oesophageal squamous cell carcinoma. TCRdb re-analysed the PCR reads in MiXCR, keeping a single row per CDR3 protein. Here the sample spans 24,000 or so distinct CDR3 sequences, more than 30% being singletons. Sequenced input: esophageal tumor tissue. These receptors were obtained from a male donor with esophageal squamous cell carcinoma.

The rearrangement links TRBV10-3 to TRBJ2-5, with no clear D. The end of the DNA is better explained by TRBJ2-1, so the J call may be wrong. This CDR3 has 13 amino acids. The germline gives CDR1 ENHRY, CDR2 SYGVKD. The CDR3 nucleotides read TGTGCCATCAGTGAACCCCCCGGCAATGAGCAGTTCTTC. Translating it yields CAISEPPGNEQFF.

This clonotype was found many times. V and J are TRBV28 and TRBJ1-1; the D gene is possibly TRBD1 (6 bases). The CDR3 covers 13 residues. V was shortened by 5 bases and J by 6 bases, with 13 bases between the two germline ends. Looked up from germline, CDR1 is MDHEN and CDR2 is SYDVKM. CDR3 amino acids: CASSRGGQPEAFF. The CDR3 DNA reads TGTGCCAGCAGTAGAGGGGGGCAGCCTGAAGCTTTCTTT.

The rearrangement uses TRBV20-1 and TRBJ2-3, with 9 nucleotides matching TRBD1. The end of the DNA is better explained by TRBJ1-2, so the J call may be wrong. Germline V lookup: CDR1 DFQATT, CDR2 SNEGSKA (reference sequence). This CDR3 has 11 amino acids. CDR3 sequence reads: CSGKTGGGYTF. In nucleotides, the CDR3 is TGCAGTGGGAAGACAGGGGGTGGCTACACCTTC.

The V gene is TRBV7-3, the J gene TRBJ2-5, with D hard to call. In germline, CDR1 is SGHTA, CDR2 FQGTGA. The CDR3 runs to 14 residues. Deletions cut 2 bases from V and 3 bases from J, with 10 bases between. CDR3 sequence (DNA): TGTGCCAGCAGCTTAGATTCGGCCGAAGAGACCCAGTACTTC. Translated, it gives CASSLDSAEETQYF.

A few counts support this clonotype. The gene calls are TRBV11-2 and TRBJ2-6; D gene uncertain. Germline values: CDR1 SGHAT, CDR2 FQNNGV. V lost 3 bases and J lost 0, with 6 bases in between. The CDR3 extends over 15 amino acids. The CDR3 loop is CASSLDYSGANVLTF. CDR3 nucleotide sequence: TGTGCCAGCAGCTTGGATTACTCTGGGGCCAACGTCCTGACTTTC.

This chain uses TRBV13 with TRBJ1-1; 10 bases map to TRBD1. The CDR3 is made up of 15 amino acids. The V gene end was trimmed by 5 bases and the J gene end by 4 bases; junction bases not matched to a gene: 7. Germline CDR1 PRHDT, CDR2 FYEKMQ (reference sequence). DNA of the CDR3: TGTGCCAGCAGCCCGACAGGGGGCACGTCCACTGAAGCTTTCTTT. It translates to CASSPTGGTSTEAFF.

The sample holds a few counts of this clonotype. This CDR3 is missing its conserved last phenylalanine or tryptophan, likely due to a read error. The limits of the CDR3 on the DNA are not certain, so only TCRdb's listed CDR3 is given. The chain uses TRBV7-9 and TRBJ2-1; the D call in the table, TRBD1, was not verified against the DNA. Germline lookup yields CDR1 SEHNR and CDR2 FQNEAQ (reference sequence). The CDR3 has 18 amino acids, counting both end residues. The CDR3 reads CASSLGHPGGRSPLHFGN.

The table lists this clonotype with many counts. V gene TRBV6-6 combines with J gene TRBJ2-1; D unclear. V was trimmed by 0 bases and J by 1 base, leaving 10 bases between them. The CDR3 spans 16 residues. The germline gives CDR1 MNHNY, CDR2 SVGAGI (reference sequence). CDR3 DNA sequence: TGTGCCAGCAGTTACTCCTTGCCTGAATCCTACAATGAGCAGTTCTTC. As protein: CASSYSLPESYNEQFF.

The chain is built from TRBV5-6 and TRBJ2-6; 7 bases line up with TRBD2. The J call is in doubt because the DNA end fits TRBJ2-5 better. The CDR3 sequence is 16 residues long. Germline CDR1 SGHDT, CDR2 YYEEEE. The chain's CDR3 is CASSKPGLSTQETQYF. The CDR3 nucleotides read TGTGCCAGCAGCAAACCGGGACTATCTACGCAAGAGACCCAGTACTTC.

To note about this clonotype: The germline gene is not matched at one end of the junction; a read error may be the cause. The V gene is TRBV7-2, the J gene TRBJ2-1; D unclear. The DNA matches TRBJ2-5 better at its end, which makes the J call doubtful. The germline CDR1 and CDR2 sequences are SGHTA and FQGNSA. The CDR3 sequence is 14 residues long. CDR3 amino acids: CASSLVLVQGTQYF. The CDR3 DNA follows: TGTGCCAGCAGCTTAGTTTTGGTCCAAGGGACCCAGTACTTC.

V usage is TRBV18 and J usage is TRBJ2-4; TRBD1 agrees at 8 bases. Judging by the DNA end, TRBJ2-7 fits better; the J call may be wrong. The CDR3 runs to 14 residues. Germline V gene lookup returns CDR1 KGHSH and CDR2 LQKENI. The CDR3 DNA is TGTGCCAGCTCACCACGACAGGGGTTCGACGAGCAGTACTTC. This sequence encodes CASSPRQGFDEQYF.

This clonotype was detected a few times. The chain couples TRBV7-8 to TRBJ2-3; tentative D call: TRBD2 (5 bases). The CDR3 is 14 amino acids. The V end lost 4 bases, the J end lost 4 bases, and 12 bases lay between the germline ends. Germline V gene data show CDR1 as SGHVS and CDR2 as FQNEAQ. CDR3 region: CASSSPSLADTQYF. Here the CDR3 DNA reads TGTGCCAGCAGCTCACCTAGCTTGGCAGATACGCAGTATTTT. Based on the CDR3 plus reference TRBV7-8 and TRBJ2-3, the full variable domain is GAGVSQSPRYKVAKRGQDVALRCDPISGHVSLFWYQQALGQGPEFLTYFQNEAQLDKSGLPSDRFFAERPEGSVSTLKIQRTQQEDSAVYLCASSSPSLADTQYFGPGTRLTVL.

This clonotype was seen repeatedly, ten times or more. CDR3 in amino acids: CASSRGTAAEKLFF. Here the CDR3 DNA reads TGTGCCAGCAGCCGCGGGACAGCGGCGGAAAAACTGTTTTTT. This chain connects TRBV7-9 to TRBJ1-4, with 7 nucleotides matching TRBD1. J gave up 8 bases and V 5 bases, and 8 bases lay outside the gene matches. The V gene's germline CDR1 is SEHNR and CDR2 FQNEAQ (reference sequence). CDR3 length equals 14 residues. Full variable domain (remainder filled in from reference TRBV7-9 and TRBJ1-4): DTGVSQNPRHKITKRGQNVTFRCDPISEHNRLYWYRQTLGQGPEFLTYFQNEAQLEKSRLLSDRFSAERPKGSFSTLEIQRTEQGDSAMYLCASSRGTAAEKLFFGSGTQLSVL.

This sequence joins TRBV30 and TRBJ2-1; 7 nucleotides match TRBD2. After removal of 3 bases from V and 8 bases from J, the junction contained 4 bases not matched to a gene. The CDR3 covers 12 residues. Looked up from germline, CDR1 is GTSNPN and CDR2 is SVGIG (reference sequence). The CDR3 nucleotides are TGTGCCTGGAGCATAGCGGGCGATGAGCAGTTCTTC. As protein: CAWSIAGDEQFF.

In this sample, this clonotype is medium-sized. The V gene is TRBV7-9, the J gene TRBJ2-1; D unresolved. The CDR3 consists of 13 residues. Germline V lookup: CDR1 SEHNR, CDR2 FQNEAQ (reference sequence). The ends were cut back, 2 bases at V and 5 bases at J, with 7 bases in the middle. The CDR3 DNA follows: TGTGCCAGCAGCTTAACGGCAGACAATGAGCAGTTCTTC. It translates to CASSLTADNEQFF.

This clonotype came up many times. The CDR3 DNA reads as TGTGCCAGCAGCTTAGGAACAGGGAATGAGCAGTTCTTC. This translates into CASSLGTGNEQFF. The V gene is TRBV11-2, the J gene TRBJ2-1; a weak D match, TRBD1 (6 bases). With 1 base removed from V and 7 bases from J, the gap between germline ends came to 8 bases. Germline CDR1 and CDR2: SGHAT and FQNNGV. This CDR3 has 13 amino acids.

This clonotype was seen at least ten times. The junction departs from the called germline gene at one end, perhaps through a read error. The chain is built from TRBV6-1 and TRBJ1-6, with D uncertain. The germline gives CDR1 MNHNS, CDR2 SASEGT. This CDR3 comprises 14 residues. The CDR3 nucleotides are TGTGCCAGCAGTGCTGGGCCCTATAATTCACCCCTCCACTTC. Encoded protein: CASSAGPYNSPLHF.

V and J are TRBV7-8 and TRBJ2-1; D possibly corresponds to TRBD2 (6 bases). Trimming stripped 1 base from V and 8 bases from J, with 12 bases between. CDR1 and CDR2 from the germline V gene are SGHVS and FQNEAQ. CDR3 length equals 14 residues. The CDR3 nucleotides are TGTGCCAGCAGCTTAGTTGGACTAAACGATGAGCAGTTCTTC. Its translation: CASSLVGLNDEQFF.

As for this clonotype: The DNA is omitted, as the CDR3 cannot be located on it reliably, and the CDR3 follows TCRdb's listing. The gene calls are TRBV7-3 and TRBJ2-3; TRBD1, as called in the table, went unchecked against the DNA. Inclusive of both ends, the CDR3 amounts to 24 amino acids. Germline CDR1 and CDR2: SGHTA and FQGTGA. CDR3 sequence reads: CASSLGSRIGETQYFGPGADTQYF.

As for this clonotype: Possible read error: a much larger clone is one base away. The chain recombines TRBV7-8 with TRBJ2-1; 9 positions agree with TRBD1. The CDR3 totals 16 residues. Germline CDR1 SGHVS, CDR2 FQNEAQ. The CDR3 loop reads CASRPRTGGSCNEQFF. In DNA, the CDR3 is TGTGCCAGCAGACCCCGAACAGGGGGCTCCTGCAATGAGCAGTTCTTC.

This clonotype is medium-sized in the sample. J is TRBJ2-5 and V is TRBV6-1; either TRBD1 or TRBD2 may fit D (5 bases each). V lost 9 bases, J lost 4 bases, and 9 bases lay in between. This CDR3 contains 11 residues. Germline V gene data show CDR1 as MNHNS and CDR2 as SASEGT. Written as DNA, the CDR3 is TGTGCCAGTGAGGGGTTAGAGACCCAGTACTTC. Translated: CASEGLETQYF.

This clonotype has only a few counts. The gene calls are TRBV15 and TRBJ2-1, with D unresolved. This CDR3 region has 15 residues. V lost 0 bases and J lost 10, with 16 bases in between. CDR1 and CDR2 from the germline V gene are LNHNV and YYDKDF (reference sequence). CDR3 in DNA: TGTGCCACCAGCAGAGATGTAAGCAGCTCCTACGAGCAGTTCTTC. Translated, it gives CATSRDVSSSYEQFF.

The gene calls are TRBV6-6 and TRBJ2-5; a weak D match, TRBD1 (6 bases). This CDR3 has 15 amino acids. Trimming took off 0 bases at V and 3 bases at J, with 11 bases between the two ends. Looked up from germline, CDR1 is MNHNY and CDR2 is SVGAGI (reference sequence). This CDR3 is CASSYSVQGKETQYF. As DNA, the CDR3 is TGTGCCAGCAGTTACTCGGTACAGGGCAAAGAGACCCAGTACTTC.

V gene TRBV7-4 combines with J gene TRBJ2-5; TRBD1 or TRBD2 may be the D gene (6 bases each). The assigned J gene may be wrong: the sequence end matches TRBJ2-7 better. This CDR3 has 14 amino acids. Germline lookup yields CDR1 SGHVT and CDR2 SQSDAQ. This CDR3 reads CASRLRGDSYEQYF. CDR3 nucleotides: TGTGCCAGCAGATTAAGGGGGGACTCCTACGAGCAGTACTTC.

Regarding this clonotype: In this CDR3 the conserved last residue, phenylalanine or tryptophan, is missing, so a read error is likely. It is unclear where the CDR3 begins or ends on the DNA, so no DNA is shown, and the CDR3 is as TCRdb lists it. The chain carries TRBV7-2 and TRBJ2-6; TRBD2 was called by the table and not checked on the DNA. Germline V lookup: CDR1 SGHTA, CDR2 FQGNSA. The length of the CDR3 is 15 amino acids, counting both ends. The CDR3 is CASSLNWEETQYFGA.

By sample share, this clonotype is medium-sized. V and J are TRBV7-6 and TRBJ2-6; 9 positions match TRBD1. The CDR3 is 16 amino acids. V trimming: 5 bases; J trimming: 4 bases; junction bases outside the gene matches: 6. CDR1 SGHVS and CDR2 FNYEAQ come from the germline V gene. The CDR3 DNA reads TGTGCCAGCAGCCCCGCGACAGGGGGAGGGGCCAACGTCCTGACTTTC. This translates into CASSPATGGGANVLTF.

For this clonotype: This may arise from a read error, as a much more abundant clone is one base away. The conserved phenylalanine or tryptophan is not found at the CDR3 terminus, so this likely reflects a read error. V is TRBV11-2 and J is TRBJ2-7; 10 bases map to TRBD2. The assigned J gene may be wrong: the sequence end matches TRBJ2-1 better. The germline V gene encodes CDR1 SGHAT and CDR2 FQNNGV. The CDR3 sequence is 14 residues long. The CDR3 nucleotides are TGTGCCAGCAGCCTAGCGGGAGAGTGGAATGAGCAGTTCTCC. Its translation is CASSLAGEWNEQFS.

Concerning this clonotype itself: The conserved phenylalanine or tryptophan normally closing the CDR3 is absent here, so this likely arose from a read error. It is unclear where the CDR3 begins or ends on the DNA, so no DNA is shown, and the CDR3 is as TCRdb lists it. The V call is TRBV7-2, the J call TRBJ2-1; the table names TRBD2, a call not compared with the DNA. The CDR3 has 17 amino acids, counting both end residues. Germline assignment: CDR1 SGHTA and CDR2 FQGNSA. This CDR3 is CASSSLAGVTNEQFFGS.

Ten or more counts support this clonotype. V gene TRBV4-1 combines with J gene TRBJ1-2; the D gene is possibly TRBD1 (5 bases). Deletions cut 4 bases from V and 3 bases from J, with 15 bases between. The CDR3 is made up of 15 amino acids. Germline lookup yields CDR1 MGHRA and CDR2 YSYEKL. CDR3 DNA: TGCGCCAGCAGCCCGGTGGGGCAGGGAGACTATGGCTACACCTTC. Translation: CASSPVGQGDYGYTF.

This clonotype was counted many times. CDR3 DNA: TGTGCCAGCAGTTTCACCCAACTAGCGGGGTCCTACGAGCAGTACTTC. It codes for CASSFTQLAGSYEQYF. The chain has TRBV11-2 and TRBJ2-7, with 10 bases aligning to TRBD2. CDR3 length: 16 residues. Germline V gives CDR1 SGHAT, CDR2 FQNNGV. Trimming cost V 6 bases and J 1 base; bases outside gene matches: 9.